The 20 T cell receptor beta chains below come from one sample, sequenced in a study of shared clonotypes between healthy human individuals. Only in-frame clones appear in the TCRdb table, and some are missing; sequencing was by immunoSEQ multiplex PCR. The table has around 1,900,000 clones, around 95% seen once. Positive CCR7 selection of CD45RO-negative cells yielded the naive CD8 cells, and terminally differentiated effector memory CD45RA+ cells were excluded. The sample comprised naive CD8+ T cells from PBMCs. These receptors were obtained from a young man in good health. Some clones in this sample may be carry-over from other donors' samples.

The chain couples TRBV15 to TRBJ2-5, with TRBD2 matching 13 bases. This CDR3 region has 15 residues. Germline V gives CDR1 LNHNV, CDR2 YYDKDF (reference sequence). Trimming removed 3 bases from V and 3 bases from J; junction bases left unmatched: 1. CDR3 DNA: TGTGCCACCAGCAGGGGGACTAGCGGGGAAGAGACCCAGTACTTC. This encodes CATSRGTSGEETQYF.

The J gene is TRBJ2-7, the V gene TRBV13, with D perhaps matching TRBD1 (5 bases). Germline V gene data show CDR1 as PRHDT and CDR2 as FYEKMQ (reference sequence). V lost 1 base, J lost 5 bases, and 9 bases lay in between. This CDR3 has 13 residues. This CDR3 reads CASSLAGSDEQYF. Here the CDR3 DNA reads TGTGCCAGCAGCTTAGCAGGGTCCGACGAGCAGTACTTC.

This clone was observed a single time. This chain joins TRBV9 and TRBJ2-2; tentative D call: TRBD2 (5 bases). The germline V and J ends were trimmed by 4 bases and 0 bases, with 13 bases remaining between them. CDR3 size: 16 residues. Per the germline V gene, CDR1 is SGDLS and CDR2 is YYNGEE. For the CDR3, the DNA is TGTGCCAGCAGCCCCACCAGCGGCGCGAACACCGGGGAGCTGTTTTTT. Translated, it gives CASSPTSGANTGELFF.

The CDR3 DNA reads TGTGCCAGCAGTAAAAAGCTAGTGACCTACAATGAGCAGTTCTTC. Translated, it gives CASSKKLVTYNEQFF. This chain uses TRBV7-9 with TRBJ2-1; D remains unclear. V was cut by 6 bases and J by 2 bases, with 14 bases left in between. The CDR3 has 15 amino acids. Germline loops: CDR1 SEHNR, CDR2 FQNEAQ (reference sequence).

In regard to this clone: Different DNA sequences within this sample yield the same CDR3. This chain connects TRBV7-9 to TRBJ1-1, with unresolved D. The CDR3 sequence is 11 residues long. Germline values: CDR1 SEHNR, CDR2 FQNEAQ (reference sequence). V was clipped by 4 bases and J by 4 bases, with 4 bases between them. The CDR3 DNA sequence: TGTGCCAGCAGCTCCCCCACTGAAGCTTTCTTT. Translating it yields CASSSPTEAFF.

J is TRBJ1-1 and V is TRBV7-9, with D possibly being TRBD1 (6 bases). This CDR3 is built from 14 residues. V lost 5 bases and J 2 bases, leaving 12 bases between the germline ends. CDR1 and CDR2 from the germline V gene are SEHNR and FQNEAQ (reference sequence). The CDR3 coding sequence is TGTGCCAGCAGCCCGAGGGGGGCTAACACTGAAGCTTTCTTT. This gives the protein CASSPRGANTEAFF.

The CDR3 nucleotides read TGTGCCAGCAGCCAAGACCGGGCAGGCTGGCACGAGCAGTACTTC. Translated, it gives CASSQDRAGWHEQYF. The V call is TRBV14, the J call TRBJ2-7; D is ambiguous. The CDR3 has 15 residues. The germline V and J ends were trimmed by 0 bases and 5 bases, with 14 bases remaining between them. CDR1 and CDR2 from the germline V gene are SGHDN and FVKESK.

The chain is built from TRBV28 and TRBJ1-5; D uncertain. The CDR3 runs to 15 residues. V was pared by 11 bases and J by 0 bases, with 17 bases between. Per the germline V gene, CDR1 is MDHEN and CDR2 is SYDVKM. The chain's CDR3 is CAVRGGRYSNQPQHF. In DNA, the CDR3 is TGTGCCGTCCGTGGTGGCCGCTATAGCAATCAGCCCCAGCATTTT.

This chain connects TRBV5-1 to TRBJ2-3; D not resolved. Germline-derived CDR1 and CDR2 are SGHRS and YFSETQ. V was cut by 3 bases and J by 0 bases, with 11 bases left in between. The CDR3 has 15 residues. Here the CDR3 reads CASSSSRLSTDTQYF. In DNA form, the CDR3 reads TGCGCCAGCAGCTCCTCGAGGCTAAGCACAGATACGCAGTATTTT.

The chain couples TRBV7-6 to TRBJ1-1, with a weak D call TRBD1 (6 bases). Germline CDR1 SGHVS, CDR2 FNYEAQ. V gave up 6 bases and J gave up 3 bases, with 20 bases separating them. The CDR3 extends over 16 amino acids. CDR3 in DNA: TGTGCCAGCAGGCCCCCGGGACGCCCAGGGGACACTGAAGCTTTCTTT. It is translated as CASRPPGRPGDTEAFF. The entire variable domain, with the rest obtained from reference TRBV7-6 and TRBJ1-1, is as follows: GAGVSQSPRYKVTKRGQDVALRCDPISGHVSLYWYRQALGQGPEFLTYFNYEAQQDKSGLPNDRFSAERPEGSISTLTIQRTEQRDSAMYRCASRPPGRPGDTEAFFGQGTRLTVV.

The chain links TRBV4-1 to TRBJ2-7; 12 nucleotides agree with TRBD2. CDR3 length: 18 amino acids. Germline CDR1 is MGHRA and CDR2 is YSYEKL. V lost 1 base to trimming and J lost 0 bases; unmatched junction nucleotides: 7. CDR3 protein: CASSQAGTSGPSSYEQYF. The CDR3 bases are TGCGCCAGCAGCCAAGCCGGGACTAGCGGGCCGAGCTCCTACGAGCAGTACTTC.

The J gene is TRBJ2-6, the V gene TRBV7-6; perhaps D is TRBD1 or TRBD2 (5 bases each). The germline CDR1 and CDR2 sequences are SGHVS and FNYEAQ. This CDR3 comprises 15 residues. With 1 base removed from V and 2 bases from J, the gap between germline ends came to 6 bases. The CDR3 bases are TGTGCCAGCAGCTTAGTGGGGGCTGGGGCCAACGTCCTGACTTTC. Translating it yields CASSLVGAGANVLTF.

The rearrangement joins TRBV27 to TRBJ2-6; maybe TRBD1 (5 bases). Per the germline V gene, CDR1 is MNHEY and CDR2 is SMNVEV (reference sequence). V was clipped by 3 bases and J by 4 bases, with 13 bases between them. The CDR3 has 16 residues. CDR3 sequence (DNA): TGTGCCAGCAGTTTTCACCCAGACAGAGGGGCCAACGTCCTGACTTTC. Residues: CASSFHPDRGANVLTF.

V is TRBV29-1 and J is TRBJ2-1; 8 nucleotides match TRBD2. J gave up 8 bases and V 2 bases, and 14 bases lay outside the gene matches. CDR1 SQVTM and CDR2 ANQGSEA come from the germline V gene. The length of the CDR3 is 16 residues. The CDR3 reads CSVENGPGLEVDEQFF. The CDR3 DNA is TGCAGCGTTGAAAATGGACCGGGACTAGAGGTAGATGAGCAGTTCTTC.

V and J are TRBV5-1 and TRBJ2-3; 15 bases agree with TRBD2. This CDR3 region has 18 residues. CDR1 is SGHRS and CDR2 is YFSETQ in the germline V gene. V lost 4 bases to trimming and J lost 3 bases; unmatched junction nucleotides: 9. CDR3 sequence (DNA): TGCGCCAGCAGCGAAGGGACTAGCGGGAGGAGAGAGACAGATACGCAGTATTTT. Encoded protein: CASSEGTSGRRETDTQYF.

The rearrangement joins TRBV7-6 to TRBJ2-1, with 12 bases matching TRBD2. This CDR3 has 15 residues. Unmatched junction bases numbered 6, after V lost 5 bases and J lost 7 bases. Germline CDR1 SGHVS, CDR2 FNYEAQ. This chain's CDR3 is CASSTLAGGDNEQFF. As DNA, the CDR3 is TGTGCCAGCAGCACACTAGCGGGAGGAGATAATGAGCAGTTCTTC.

Of note for this clone: Additional DNA sequences in this sample encode the identical CDR3. The chain has TRBV28 and TRBJ2-3; D gene unclear. In germline, CDR1 is MDHEN, CDR2 SYDVKM. V lost 1 base and J 3 bases, leaving 5 bases between the germline ends. The CDR3 is 13 residues long. The CDR3 DNA follows: TGTGCCAGCAGTTTATACTCGACAGATACGCAGTATTTT. It encodes CASSLYSTDTQYF.

A word on this clone: Within the sample, other DNA sequences also encode this same CDR3. The chain carries TRBV7-9 and TRBJ2-7, with TRBD1 matching 7 bases. Germline-derived CDR1 and CDR2 are SEHNR and FQNEAQ (reference sequence). The CDR3 contains 13 residues. V lost 6 bases and J lost 3; bases outside the gene matches: 5. The CDR3, as DNA: TGTGCCAGCAGTCACAGGGACAGCTACGAGCAGTACTTC. Protein product: CASSHRDSYEQYF.

In this sample, this clone turned up once. Other DNA sequences in the same sample also yield this CDR3. The chain carries TRBV5-1 and TRBJ2-7; D not resolved. Between the trimmed V and J ends, which lost 4 bases and 0 bases, there was a span of 8 bases. Germline V CDR1 and CDR2: SGHRS, YFSETQ. CDR3 size: 13 residues. The CDR3 coding sequence is TGCGCCAGCAGCCTTACCGCCTCCTACGAGCAGTACTTC. This codes for CASSLTASYEQYF.

Only one count was recorded for this clone. The rearrangement uses TRBV19 and TRBJ1-2; TRBD1 aligns across 7 bases. V lost 3 bases, J lost 5 bases, and 6 bases stayed unmatched. CDR1 and CDR2 (germline): LNHDA, SQIVND (reference sequence). The CDR3 consists of 14 residues. This CDR3 reads CASSIDRADYGYTF. In nucleotides, the CDR3 is TGTGCCAGTAGTATCGACAGGGCGGATTATGGCTACACCTTC. Complete variable domain (other parts from reference TRBV19 and TRBJ1-2): DGGITQSPKYLFRKEGQNVTLSCEQNLNHDAMYWYRQDPGQGLRLIYYSQIVNDFQKGDIAEGYSVSREKKESFPLTVTSAQKNPTAFYLCASSIDRADYGYTFGSGTRLTVV.